A few counts support the clone carrying this TCR beta chain. The antigen remains unidentified. These data belong to a study of cytomegalovirus exposure and HLA in healthy donors. Amplification used 60 Vbeta primers and 13 Jbeta primers. Only in-frame clones appear in the TCRdb table, and some are missing; sequencing was by immunoSEQ multiplex PCR. The sample has 100,000 to 150,000 clones; nearly 85% are singletons. Study results and limitations: Diagnosis of cytomegalovirus status made by the classifier reportedly showed high specificity and sensitivity. In a later analysis, CMV-associated beta chains were mostly HLA-associated, it appeared.

The CDR3 contains 15 residues. Germline lookup yields CDR1 SEHNR and CDR2 FQNEAQ (reference sequence). Germline trimming cut 5 bases from V and 2 bases from J; bases unmatched to any gene: 7. J is TRBJ2-7 and V is TRBV7-9; 9 nucleotides align to TRBD2. This receptor was taken from a boy aged 5-17 years in good health and CMV-seronegative. The sequencing sample was made of PBMCs. CDR3 DNA: TGTGCCAGCAGCGCCGGTAGCGGGAGACCCTACGAGCAGTACTTC. This translates into CASSAGSGRPYEQYF.